A single TCR beta chain is shown here with its context. CDR1 and CDR2 from the germline V gene are MNHNS and SASEGT. After removal of 6 bases from V and 6 bases from J, the junction contained 13 bases not matched to a gene. This CDR3 region has 17 residues. This specimen comes from a study of identical twins. A single record per CDR3 protein comes from TCRdb applying MiXCR to the 5' RACE reads. The sample shows 450,000 or so distinct CDR3 sequences, less than 25% of them seen only once. This sample also belongs to another study, concerning T cells expressing NK-cell markers.

The chain links TRBV6-1 to TRBJ2-1; 11 positions match TRBD2. This TCR was sampled from a woman under 30 in good health. Input material: CD4+ T cells sorted from blood. The CDR3 DNA follows: TGTGCCAGCAGAAGATTTGCCGGGACTAGCGGTACCAATGAGCAGTTCTTC. Its translation: CASRRFAGTSGTNEQFF.